The entry that follows covers one T cell receptor (beta chain) sequence. The data were taken from a study of cytomegalovirus exposure and HLA in healthy donors. The germline gives CDR1 SNHLY, CDR2 FYNNEI. The trim removed 5 bases at V and 1 base at J, leaving 4 bases unmatched. The CDR3 totals 15 residues. PCR primers comprised 60 Vbeta and 13 Jbeta primers. This table comes from immunoSEQ multiplex PCR, and its TCRdb copy is limited to in-frame clones, with some not included. The sample yields some 44,000 clones, roughly 87% seen once. This TCR came from a woman between 40 and 55 years old in good health and CMV-seropositive. Sequenced sample: PBMCs. The chain combines TRBV2 with TRBJ1-5, with 8 bases identical to TRBD1. CDR3 sequence: CASSQDRASNQPQHF. CDR3 sequence (DNA): TGTGCCAGCAGTCAGGACAGGGCGAGCAATCAGCCCCAGCATTTT.